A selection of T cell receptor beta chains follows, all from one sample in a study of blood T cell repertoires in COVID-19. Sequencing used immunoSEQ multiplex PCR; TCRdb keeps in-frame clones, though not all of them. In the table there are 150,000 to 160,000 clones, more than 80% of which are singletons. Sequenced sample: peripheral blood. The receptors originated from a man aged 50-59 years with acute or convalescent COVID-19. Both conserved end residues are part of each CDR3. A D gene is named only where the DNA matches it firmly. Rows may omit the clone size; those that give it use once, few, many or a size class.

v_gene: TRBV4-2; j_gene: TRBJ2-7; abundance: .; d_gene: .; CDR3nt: TGTGCCAGCAGCCAAGGTAACTATGAGAACTACGAGCAGTACTTC; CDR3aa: CASSQGNYENYEQYF
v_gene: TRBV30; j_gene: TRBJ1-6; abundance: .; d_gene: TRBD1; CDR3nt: TGTGCCTGGAGTAAAATGACAGGGACCTCCTATAATTCACCCCTCCACTTT; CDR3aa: CAWSKMTGTSYNSPLHF
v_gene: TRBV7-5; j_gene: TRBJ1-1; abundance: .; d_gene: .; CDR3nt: TGTGCCAGAAGCTCAGGGGGCGCCCGACCCACGAACACTGAAGCTTTCTTT; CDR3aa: CARSSGGARPTNTEAFF
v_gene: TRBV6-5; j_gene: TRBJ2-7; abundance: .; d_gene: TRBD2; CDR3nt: TGTGCCAGCAGTTCCCGGGTAGCGGGAGCCTACGAGCAGTACTTC; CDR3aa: CASSSRVAGAYEQYF
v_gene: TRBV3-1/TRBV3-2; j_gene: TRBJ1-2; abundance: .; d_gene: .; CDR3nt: TGTGCCAGCAGCCGGACGGTCGGTTCGGGGGGAGGTGGCTACACCTTC; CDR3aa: CASSRTVGSGGGGYTF
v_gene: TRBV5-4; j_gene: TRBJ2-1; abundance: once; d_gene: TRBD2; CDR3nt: TGTGCCAGCAGCTTGTCTCTAGCGGGAGGGGGCGATGAGCAGTTCTTC; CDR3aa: CASSLSLAGGGDEQFF
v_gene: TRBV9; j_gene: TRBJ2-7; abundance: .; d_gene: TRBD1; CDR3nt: TGTGCCAGCAGCGCACTGGGGACAGGGGGCCGATTTTTCGGGGAGCAGTACTTC; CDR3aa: CASSALGTGGRFFGEQYF
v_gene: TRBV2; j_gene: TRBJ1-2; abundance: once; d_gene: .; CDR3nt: TGTGCCAGCAGTGTCTCGGGTCCCATTTTTAAGGGCTACACCTTC; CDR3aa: CASSVSGPIFKGYTF
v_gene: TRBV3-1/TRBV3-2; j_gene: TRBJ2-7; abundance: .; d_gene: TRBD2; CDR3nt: TGTGCCAGCAGCCAAGGAGCGGGGAGCTCCTACGAGCAGTACTTC; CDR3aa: CASSQGAGSSYEQYF
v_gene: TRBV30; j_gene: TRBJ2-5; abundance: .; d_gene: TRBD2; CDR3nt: TGTGCCTGGATTCGTCCTAGCGGGAGCGAGACCCAGTACTTC; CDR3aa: CAWIRPSGSETQYF
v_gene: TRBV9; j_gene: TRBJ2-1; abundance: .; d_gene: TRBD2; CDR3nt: TGTGCCAGCAGCGAGCGACTAGCTCAGGGTGAGCAGTTCTTC; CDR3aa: CASSERLAQGEQFF
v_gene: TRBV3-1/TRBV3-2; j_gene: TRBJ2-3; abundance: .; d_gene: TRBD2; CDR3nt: TGTGCCAGCAGCCAAGCCCTGCCGCTAGCGGCAGATACGCAGTATTTT; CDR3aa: CASSQALPLAADTQYF
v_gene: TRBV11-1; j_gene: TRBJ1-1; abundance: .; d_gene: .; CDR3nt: TGTGCCAGCAGCTTAGGCAGGGGCGCTGGGGAAGCTTTCTTT; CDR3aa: CASSLGRGAGEAFF
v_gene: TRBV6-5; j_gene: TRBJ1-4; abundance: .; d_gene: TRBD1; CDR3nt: TGTGCCAGCGGCGGCTGGAGGGGGCTGGCTGAAAAACTGTTTTTT; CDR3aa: CASGGWRGLAEKLFF
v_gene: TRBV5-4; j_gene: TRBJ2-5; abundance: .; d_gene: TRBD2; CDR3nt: TGTGCCAGCAGCTTCGGGGGGAGGGAAGAGACCCAGTACTTC; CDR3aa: CASSFGGREETQYF
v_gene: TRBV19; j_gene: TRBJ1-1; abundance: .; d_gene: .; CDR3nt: TGTGCCAGTAGTATAGGCCTTCGGGGGGGCGCGAGCACTGAAGCTTTCTTT; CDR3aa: CASSIGLRGGASTEAFF
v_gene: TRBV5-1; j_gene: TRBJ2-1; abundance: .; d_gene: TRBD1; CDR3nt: TGCGCCAGCAGGGCCGGGACAGGAAGCTCCTACAATGAGCAGTTCTTC; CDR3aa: CASRAGTGSSYNEQFF
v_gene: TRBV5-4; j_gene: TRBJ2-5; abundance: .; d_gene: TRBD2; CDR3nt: TGTGCCAGCAGCTCAAAACGGACTAGCGGGATACAAGAGACCCAGTACTTC; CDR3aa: CASSSKRTSGIQETQYF
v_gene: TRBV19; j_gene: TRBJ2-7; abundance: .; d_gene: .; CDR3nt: TGTGCCAGTAGTATACAGGGGATTACCCACGAGCAGTACTTC; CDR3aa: CASSIQGITHEQYF
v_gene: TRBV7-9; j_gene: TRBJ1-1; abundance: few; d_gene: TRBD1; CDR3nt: TGTGCCAGCAGCTACCAACCTGGACAGGGGAACACTGAAGCTTTCTTT; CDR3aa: CASSYQPGQGNTEAFF
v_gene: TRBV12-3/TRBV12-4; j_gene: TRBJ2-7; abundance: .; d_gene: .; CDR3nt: TGTGCCAGCAGTTCCTATTACGAGCAGTACTTC; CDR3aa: CASSSYYEQYF
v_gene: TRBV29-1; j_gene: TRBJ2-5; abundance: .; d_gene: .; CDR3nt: TGCAGCGTGTCGGGCGGGGTCGAGACCCAGTACTTC; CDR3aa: CSVSGGVETQYF
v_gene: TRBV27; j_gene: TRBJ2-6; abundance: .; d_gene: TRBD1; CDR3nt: TGTGCCACCAGGGGGCACGAGGCCAACGTCCTGACTTTC; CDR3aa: CATRGHEANVLTF
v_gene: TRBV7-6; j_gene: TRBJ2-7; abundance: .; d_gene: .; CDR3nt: TGTGCCAGCAGCTCCACTCCTGGAGGGAGCTGGTACGAGCAGTACTTC; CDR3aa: CASSSTPGGSWYEQYF